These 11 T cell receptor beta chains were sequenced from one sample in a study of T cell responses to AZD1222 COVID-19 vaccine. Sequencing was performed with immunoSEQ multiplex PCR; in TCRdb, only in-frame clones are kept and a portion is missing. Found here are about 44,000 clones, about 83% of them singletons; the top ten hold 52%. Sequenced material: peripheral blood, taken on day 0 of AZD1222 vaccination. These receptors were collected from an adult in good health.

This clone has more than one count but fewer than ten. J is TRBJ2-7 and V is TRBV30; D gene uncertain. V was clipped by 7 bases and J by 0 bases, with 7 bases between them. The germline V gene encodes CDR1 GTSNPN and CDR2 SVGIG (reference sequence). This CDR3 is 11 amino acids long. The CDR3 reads CAFGASYEQYF. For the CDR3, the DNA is TGTGCCTTCGGCGCCTCCTACGAGCAGTACTTC.

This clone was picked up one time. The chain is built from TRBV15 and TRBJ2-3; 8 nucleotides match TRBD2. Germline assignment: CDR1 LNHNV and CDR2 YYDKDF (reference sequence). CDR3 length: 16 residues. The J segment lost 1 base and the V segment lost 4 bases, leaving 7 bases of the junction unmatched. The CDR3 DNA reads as TGTGCCACCAGCATGCGAGCGGGAGCGCGCACAGATACGCAGTATTTT. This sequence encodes CATSMRAGARTDTQYF. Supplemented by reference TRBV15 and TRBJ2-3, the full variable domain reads DAMVIQNPRYQVTQFGKPVTLSCSQTLNHNVMYWYQQKSSQAPKLLFHYYDKDFNNEADTPDNFQSRRPNTSFCFLDIRSPGLGDTAMYLCATSMRAGARTDTQYFGPGTRLTVL.

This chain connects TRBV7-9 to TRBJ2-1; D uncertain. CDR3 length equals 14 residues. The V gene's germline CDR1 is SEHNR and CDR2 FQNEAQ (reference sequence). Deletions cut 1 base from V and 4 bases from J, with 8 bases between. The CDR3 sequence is CASSLVPEYNEQFF. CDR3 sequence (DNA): TGTGCCAGCAGCTTAGTGCCAGAGTACAATGAGCAGTTCTTC.

CDR3 DNA: TGTGCCAGCAGCTTGGCTGGGACGGCCTCCCCCTATGAAGACACCTTC. Translated: CASSLAGTASPYEDTF. The J gene is TRBJ1-2, the V gene TRBV5-6, with a weak D call TRBD1 (5 bases). V dropped 0 bases and J dropped 12 bases, with 24 bases sitting between them. The CDR3 is made up of 16 amino acids. Germline lookup yields CDR1 SGHDT and CDR2 YYEEEE.

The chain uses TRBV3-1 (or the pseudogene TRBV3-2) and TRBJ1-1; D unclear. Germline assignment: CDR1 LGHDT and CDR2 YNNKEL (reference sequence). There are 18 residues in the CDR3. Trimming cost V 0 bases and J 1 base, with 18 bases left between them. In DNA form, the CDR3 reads TGTGCCAGCAGCCAAGAACCCCGAAGGGTATCGCGGAACACTGAAGCTTTCTTT. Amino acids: CASSQEPRRVSRNTEAFF.

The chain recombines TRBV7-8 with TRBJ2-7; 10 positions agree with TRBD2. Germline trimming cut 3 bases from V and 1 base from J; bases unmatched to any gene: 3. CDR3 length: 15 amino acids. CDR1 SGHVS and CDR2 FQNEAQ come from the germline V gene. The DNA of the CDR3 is TGTGCCAGCAGCTTCCTACTAGCGGGGTCCTACGAGCAGTACTTC. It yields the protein CASSFLLAGSYEQYF.

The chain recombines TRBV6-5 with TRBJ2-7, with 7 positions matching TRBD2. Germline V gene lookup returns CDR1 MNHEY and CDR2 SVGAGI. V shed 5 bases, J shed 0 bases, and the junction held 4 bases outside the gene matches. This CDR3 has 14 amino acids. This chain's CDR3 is CASSNRDYSYEQYF. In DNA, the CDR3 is TGTGCCAGCAGTAACCGGGACTACTCCTACGAGCAGTACTTC.

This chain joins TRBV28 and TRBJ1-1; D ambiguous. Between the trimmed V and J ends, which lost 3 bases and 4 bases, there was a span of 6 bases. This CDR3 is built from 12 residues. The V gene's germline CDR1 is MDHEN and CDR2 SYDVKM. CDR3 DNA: TGTGCCAGCAGTTTGCAGTCCACTGAAGCTTTCTTT. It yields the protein CASSLQSTEAFF.

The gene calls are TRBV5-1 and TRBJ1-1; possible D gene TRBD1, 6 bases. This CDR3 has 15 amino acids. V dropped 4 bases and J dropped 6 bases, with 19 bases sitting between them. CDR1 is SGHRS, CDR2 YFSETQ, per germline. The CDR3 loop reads CASSPTAGVSAEAFF. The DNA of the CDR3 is TGCGCCAGCAGCCCGACGGCAGGGGTGTCGGCTGAAGCTTTCTTT.

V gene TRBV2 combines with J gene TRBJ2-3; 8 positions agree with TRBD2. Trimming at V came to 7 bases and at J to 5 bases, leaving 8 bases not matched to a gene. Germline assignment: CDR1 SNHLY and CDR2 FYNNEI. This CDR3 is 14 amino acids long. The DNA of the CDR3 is TGTGCCAGCACCCCGGGGGGGTGGGAAGATACGCAGTATTTT. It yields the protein CASTPGGWEDTQYF.

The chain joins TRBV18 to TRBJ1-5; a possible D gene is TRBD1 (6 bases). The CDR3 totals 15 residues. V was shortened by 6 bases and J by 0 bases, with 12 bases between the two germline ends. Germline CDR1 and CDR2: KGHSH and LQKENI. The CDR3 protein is CASSLGGASNQPQHF. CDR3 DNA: TGTGCCAGCTCTCTAGGGGGGGCTAGCAATCAGCCCCAGCATTTT.